This note documents a single TCR beta chain sequence. Germline lookup yields CDR1 MNHEY and CDR2 SVGAGI. The CDR3 has 13 amino acids. V shed 5 bases and J shed 5 bases, with 10 bases lying between them. This record comes from a study of blood T cell repertoires in COVID-19. Study-level information: Acute and convalescent COVID-19 samples came from the United States, Italy and Spain. Nucleic acid was either cDNA or gDNA, and it came from T cells, B-cell-depleted T cells, or PBMCs.

Participants' own reports of clinical history determined their cohort assignment. Authors' processing steps: Reference gene primer amplification gave estimated nucleated cell counts. This table comes from immunoSEQ multiplex PCR, and its TCRdb copy is limited to in-frame clones, with some not included. That table is the source of V, J and clone size, and D and trimming were worked out from the DNA. The sample has around 150,000 clones; around four fifths are singletons. The TCR was taken from a middle-aged woman who had recovered from COVID-19. J is TRBJ2-1 and V is TRBV6-5; D is possibly TRBD1 (5 bases). Material: PBMCs or T cells enriched from blood (not recorded which). In DNA, the CDR3 is TGTGCCAGCAGTCCCGACAGAAACAATGAGCAGTTCTTC. Protein sequence: CASSPDRNNEQFF.